This T cell receptor (beta chain) derives from a study of T cell clusters in autoimmune cytopenias (dated by TCRdb to between 2017 and 2020). With regard to the full study: Per sample, TRB sequencing gave a median depth of about 53,000 reads and a median of about 2,300 distinct TRB clonotypes. Alongside healthy, CLL and autoimmune hepatitis controls, autoimmune cytopenia patients had their peripheral blood TRB and IGH repertoires sequenced at active disease and again during treatment follow-up. The study was designed to test whether a disease-specific immune repertoire signature usable as a blood-based biomarker is carried by autoimmune cytopenia patients. Broader findings and caveats from the paper: The T cell clusters were defined only in silico, and the functional role of the clusters was left to be validated experimentally. GLIPH results suggested that primary autoimmune cytopenia patients were missing physiological T cell clusters, with 51 clusters found only in healthy donors compared with approximately 15 found only in patients. The cluster-lack signature was not seen for secondary cytopenia versus CLL, apparently masked by the dominant lymphoma-associated repertoire. TRB repertoire shifts, with less even repertoires in secondary cytopenia and CLL, mostly reflected lymphoma bias rather than autoimmunity. Healthy donors had almost three times as many exclusive TRB clusters as active autoimmune hepatitis patients, a finding consistent with an autoimmunity-wide signature.

From the germline V gene, CDR1 is SGHNT and CDR2 is YENEEA. From the cysteine up to the phenylalanine, the CDR3 has a length of 12 residues. No DNA has been recorded. With regard to this clonotype: The antigen it binds to is not known.

TRB rearrangements were amplified by multiplex PCR using a touch-down protocol with TRB-A and TRB-B primer pools mixed in one tube. Illumina adapters and sample indices were added to the amplicons through two consecutive PCR reactions using Phusion HS II polymerase. Amplicons were gel-purified with the NucleoSpin Gel and PCR Clean-up kit, then quantified by Qubit and quality-checked on an Agilent 2100 Bioanalyzer. Libraries were sequenced on an Illumina MiSeq using 600-cycle, single-indexed, paired-end runs. Per the original workflow: MiXCR version 2.1.12, together with the default MiXCR reference library, was used to align and assemble the TRB reads. A clone was defined by each unique CDR3 nucleotide sequence, and analysis was restricted to productive sequences with at least two reads. To assess repertoire diversity, an R script computed alpha-parameterized diversity profiles (alpha 0 to 5), which included the Shannon (alpha 1) and Simpson (alpha 2) indices. The tcR package was used to compute combinatorial TRB VJ usage, which was then compared between cohorts by principal component analysis with ade4. GLIPH clustering of TCRbeta CDR3s was carried out on cohort pairs matched by age and read depth, and cluster frequencies were compared by Wilcoxon test. The reads underwent TCRdb reprocessing, giving one record for each CDR3 protein sequence and no DNA. The V and J calls follow TCRdb's processing rather than the paper's. The table held for this sample gives approximately 5,600 distinct CDR3 sequences. Around 19% of the sample rests with the top ten.

TRB amplification used around 250 ng of peripheral blood genomic DNA, tens of thousands of genome equivalents, per sample. The rearranged segments are TRBV11-3 and TRBJ2-7; absent DNA, TCRdb's TRBD1 call cannot be checked. Sequencing was carried out using peripheral blood. This TCR was recovered from a human donor with an autoimmune cytopenia or autoimmune hepatitis (not recorded which). CDR3 region: CASSWGRGEQYF.